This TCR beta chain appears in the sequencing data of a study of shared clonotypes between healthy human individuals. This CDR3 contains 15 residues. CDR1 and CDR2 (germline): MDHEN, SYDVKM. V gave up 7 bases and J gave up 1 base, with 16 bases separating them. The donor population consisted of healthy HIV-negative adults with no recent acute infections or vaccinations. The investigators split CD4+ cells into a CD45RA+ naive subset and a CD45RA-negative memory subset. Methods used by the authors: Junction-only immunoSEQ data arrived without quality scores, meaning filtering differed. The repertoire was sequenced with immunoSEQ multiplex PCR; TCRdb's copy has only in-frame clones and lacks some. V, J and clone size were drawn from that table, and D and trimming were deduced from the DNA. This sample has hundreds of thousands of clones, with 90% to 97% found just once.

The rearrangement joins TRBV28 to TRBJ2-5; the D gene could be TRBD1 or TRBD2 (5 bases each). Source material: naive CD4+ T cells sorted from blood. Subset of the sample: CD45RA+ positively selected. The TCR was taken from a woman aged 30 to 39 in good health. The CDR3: CASTRDASSQETQYF. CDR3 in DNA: TGTGCCAGCACCCGGGACGCCTCGTCCCAAGAGACCCAGTACTTC.